This passage covers 9 T cell receptor beta chains from one sample sequenced in a study of T cells after yellow fever vaccination (dated by TCRdb to about 2019). Reading the label with the study, this specimen's treatment or condition is: live attenuated yellow fever vaccine strain. The library was made by 5' RACE. Data came from an Illumina HiSeq 2500. Using fastp at Q25 and MiXCR, TCRdb reprocessed the public reads and kept productive beta chains. For every CDR3 protein sequence, its rows merge into one entry that carries the most common genes and DNA. The sample yields 450,000 to 650,000 distinct CDR3 sequences; roughly 13% were counted once. 11% to 15% of the sample is taken by the ten largest. The specimen comprised PBMCs, sampled on the day of the yellow fever booster vaccination. The receptors stem from a man aged 25 to 40 who received the YFV17D yellow fever vaccine.

The chain joins TRBV20-1 to TRBJ1-1; D is perhaps TRBD1 (6 bases). Germline lookup yields CDR1 DFQATT and CDR2 SNEGSKA (reference sequence). This CDR3 has 11 residues. The CDR3 DNA follows: TGCAGGACAGGCCAGCCTTCTGAAGCTTTCTTT. This translates into CRTGQPSEAFF.

The gene calls are TRBV5-1 and TRBJ2-5; D is unresolved. The CDR3 consists of 16 residues. Germline V CDR1 and CDR2: SGHRS, YFSETQ. The germline V and J ends were trimmed by 4 bases and 1 base, with 17 bases remaining between them. The CDR3 region is CASSEIWSSGQETQYF. DNA for the CDR3: TGCGCCAGCAGCGAGATATGGTCCTCGGGCCAAGAGACCCAGTACTTC.

The J gene is TRBJ1-6, the V gene TRBV20-1; D gene uncertain. Germline CDR1 is DFQATT and CDR2 is SNEGSKA (reference sequence). This CDR3 is 13 amino acids long. V lost 1 base and J 5 bases, leaving 6 bases between the germline ends. The CDR3 region is CSARGVNNSPLHF. CDR3 sequence (DNA): TGCAGTGCTAGAGGAGTTAATAATTCACCCCTCCACTTT.

This clonotype occurred a few times. This chain joins TRBV7-7 and TRBJ2-7; possibly TRBD1 for D (6 bases). The CDR3 is 13 amino acids. Trimming removed 5 bases at V and 3 bases at J, with 11 bases between. Per the germline V gene, CDR1 is SSHAT and CDR2 is FNYEAQ (reference sequence). The CDR3 loop is CASSLTGHYEQYF. CDR3 bases: TGTGCCAGCAGCCTGACAGGACACTACGAGCAGTACTTC.

As concerns this clonotype: One junction end disagrees with the germline gene, perhaps due to a read error. This chain connects TRBV5-1 to TRBJ2-3; D is possibly TRBD2 (5 bases). The germline gives CDR1 SGHRS, CDR2 YFSETQ. This CDR3 spans 15 amino acids. CDR3 nucleotide sequence: TGCGCCAGCACTATCGTAGGAGGACCCACAGATACGCAGAATTTT. This encodes CASTIVGGPTDTQNF.

The gene calls are TRBV14 and TRBJ2-1; D gene uncertain. The germline V gene encodes CDR1 SGHDN and CDR2 FVKESK. The CDR3 has 12 residues. V was pared by 1 base and J by 12 bases, with 10 bases between. CDR3 sequence reads: CASSQVRGVQFF. The CDR3, as DNA: TGTGCCAGCAGCCAAGTTCGCGGAGTGCAGTTCTTC.

The table lists this clonotype with a few counts. The chain employs TRBV25-1 and TRBJ2-7, with D hard to call. The CDR3 runs 11 residues. Per the germline V gene, CDR1 is MGHDK and CDR2 is SYGVNS. V shed 7 bases and J shed 3 bases, with 7 bases lying between them. CDR3: CASTFVYEQYF. The CDR3 nucleotides read TGTGCCAGCACATTTGTCTACGAGCAGTACTTC.

The chain recombines TRBV6-1 with TRBJ2-1; the D gene could be TRBD1 or TRBD2 (5 bases each). Germline CDR1 reads MNHNS; CDR2 reads SASEGT. The CDR3 consists of 16 residues. Trimming left V 10 bases short and J 2 bases short, with 21 bases between. The CDR3, as DNA: TGTGCCACGAACCCTGGGGGACCCCGGACCTACAATGAGCAGTTCTTC. Protein sequence: CATNPGGPRTYNEQFF.

This clonotype was seen at least ten times. The CDR3 sequence is CATSDPRTTDTQYF. CDR3 sequence (DNA): TGTGCCACCAGTGATCCCAGGACCACAGATACGCAGTATTTT. The chain is built from TRBV24-1 and TRBJ2-3; D remains unclear. V gave up 3 bases and J gave up 2 bases, with 8 bases separating them. Germline CDR1 and CDR2: KGHDR and SFDVKD. This CDR3 is built from 14 residues.